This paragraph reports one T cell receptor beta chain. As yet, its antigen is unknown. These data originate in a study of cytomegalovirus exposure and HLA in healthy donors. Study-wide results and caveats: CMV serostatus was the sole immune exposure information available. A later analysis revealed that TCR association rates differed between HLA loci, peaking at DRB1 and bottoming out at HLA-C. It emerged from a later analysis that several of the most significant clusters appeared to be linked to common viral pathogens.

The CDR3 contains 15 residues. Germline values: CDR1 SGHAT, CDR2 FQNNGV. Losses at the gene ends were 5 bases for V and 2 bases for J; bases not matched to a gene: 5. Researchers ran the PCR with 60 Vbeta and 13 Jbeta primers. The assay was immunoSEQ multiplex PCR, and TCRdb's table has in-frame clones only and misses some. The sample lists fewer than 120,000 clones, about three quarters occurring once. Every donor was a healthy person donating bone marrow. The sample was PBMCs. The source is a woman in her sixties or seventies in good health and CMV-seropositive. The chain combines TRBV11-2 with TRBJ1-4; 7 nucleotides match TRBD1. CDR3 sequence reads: CASSPKQGTNEKLFF. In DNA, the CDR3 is TGTGCCAGCAGCCCCAAACAGGGGACTAATGAAAAACTGTTTTTT.